The 8 T cell receptor beta chains below were found in one sample sequenced in a study of control samples from healthy donors and cancer patients. TCRdb's table, derived via immunoSEQ multiplex PCR, lists solely in-frame clones and lacks some. In the table there are about 130,000 clones, 80% to 95% of which are singletons. The sample comprised blood. These receptors were collected from a man between 18 and 29 years old in good health.

Comments on this clone: One end of the junction is discordant with germline, which a read error may explain. The chain carries TRBV4-1 and TRBJ2-2, with a possible D match to TRBD2 (6 bases). The CDR3 has 12 amino acids. Germline V gene lookup returns CDR1 MGHRA and CDR2 YSYEKL. This CDR3 is CASSLPGGKLFF. The DNA of the CDR3 is TGCGCCAGCAGCCTCCCAGGCGGGAAGCTGTTTTTT.

The genes are TRBV28 and TRBJ2-1; TRBD2 is a possible D gene (6 bases). V was pared by 6 bases and J by 2 bases, with 14 bases between. Germline CDR1 and CDR2: MDHEN and SYDVKM. The CDR3 is made up of 15 amino acids. In DNA form, the CDR3 reads TGTGCCAGCAGCCCAAGCGGGCATACCTACAATGAGCAGTTCTTC. Residues: CASSPSGHTYNEQFF. Full variable domain (outside the CDR3, taken from reference TRBV28 and TRBJ2-1): DVKVTQSSRYLVKRTGEKVFLECVQDMDHENMFWYRQDPGLGLRLIYFSYDVKMKEKGDIPEGYSVSREKKERFSLILESASTNQTSMYLCASSPSGHTYNEQFFGPGTRLTVL.

On this clone itself: The sample carries other DNA sequences with the same CDR3. The gene calls are TRBV18 and TRBJ2-1, with 10 bases identical to TRBD1. Trimming removed 3 bases from V and 1 base from J; junction bases left unmatched: 0. CDR1 and CDR2 from the germline V gene are KGHSH and LQKENI. The length of the CDR3 is 15 residues. CDR3 in amino acids: CASSPGQGSYNEQFF. In DNA form, the CDR3 reads TGTGCCAGCTCACCGGGACAGGGGTCCTACAATGAGCAGTTCTTC.

The V call is TRBV28, the J call TRBJ2-7, with 10 bases fitting TRBD1. Germline V gene lookup returns CDR1 MDHEN and CDR2 SYDVKM. V shed 5 bases and J 3 bases; nucleotides not matched to a gene: 4. CDR3 length equals 14 residues. The CDR3 nucleotides read TGTGCCAGCAGTGCCGGACAGGGGGACTACGAGCAGTACGTC. It encodes CASSAGQGDYEQYV.

This rearrangement joins TRBV5-1 to TRBJ1-5, with a tentative D call TRBD1 (5 bases). The CDR3 consists of 15 residues. Trimming took 0 bases from V and 3 from J, leaving 10 bases between them. The germline V gene has CDR1 SGHRS and CDR2 YFSETQ. This CDR3 reads CASSLEGVDNQPQHF. CDR3 DNA sequence: TGCGCCAGCAGCTTGGAAGGGGTAGACAATCAGCCCCAGCATTTT.

This sequence joins TRBV19 and TRBJ1-2; TRBD1 matches 10 bases. CDR1 and CDR2 (germline): LNHDA, SQIVND (reference sequence). The ends lost 7 bases at V and 10 bases at J; junction bases unmatched: 12. The CDR3 runs to 14 residues. The CDR3 DNA reads as TGTGCCAGTACGCCGGGACAGGGGAATTGGGACTACACCTTC. It translates to CASTPGQGNWDYTF.

The chain carries TRBV2 and TRBJ1-4; D might be TRBD1 (6 bases). CDR3 length: 15 amino acids. CDR1 and CDR2 (germline): SNHLY, FYNNEI. V lost 7 bases and J 8 bases, leaving 20 bases between the germline ends. DNA for the CDR3: TGTGCCAGCACCCCGGGCGGGGGGCTAGAAGAAAAACTGTTTTTT. Amino acids: CASTPGGGLEEKLFF.

The chain employs TRBV28 and TRBJ1-1; 8 positions agree with TRBD1. Germline CDR1 MDHEN, CDR2 SYDVKM. The ends lost 6 bases at V and 1 base at J; junction bases unmatched: 7. The CDR3 sequence is 15 residues long. CDR3 residues: CASSQGAERNTEAFF. CDR3 sequence (DNA): TGTGCCAGCAGCCAGGGGGCGGAAAGGAACACTGAAGCTTTCTTT.